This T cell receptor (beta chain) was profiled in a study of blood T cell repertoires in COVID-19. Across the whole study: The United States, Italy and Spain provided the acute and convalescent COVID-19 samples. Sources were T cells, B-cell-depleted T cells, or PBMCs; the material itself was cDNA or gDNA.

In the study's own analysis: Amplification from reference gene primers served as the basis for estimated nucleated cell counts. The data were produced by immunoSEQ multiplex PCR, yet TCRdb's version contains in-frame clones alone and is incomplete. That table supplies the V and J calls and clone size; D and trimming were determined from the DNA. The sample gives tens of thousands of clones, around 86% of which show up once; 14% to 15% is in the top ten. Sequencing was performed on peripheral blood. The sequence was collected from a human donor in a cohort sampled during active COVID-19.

DNA of the CDR3: TGTGCCAGTAGTATTTTTAGAAGCAGGGGAGACGAGACCCAGTACTTC. Translating gives CASSIFRSRGDETQYF. The rearrangement links TRBV19 to TRBJ2-5; D is possibly TRBD1 (6 bases). CDR3 length: 16 residues. Germline values: CDR1 LNHDA, CDR2 SQIVND (reference sequence). The V end was cut by 3 bases, the J end by 5 bases, with 19 bases between. Variable domain in full (rest from reference TRBV19 and TRBJ2-5): DGGITQSPKYLFRKEGQNVTLSCEQNLNHDAMYWYRQDPGQGLRLIYYSQIVNDFQKGDIAEGYSVSREKKESFPLTVTSAQKNPTAFYLCASSIFRSRGDETQYFGPGTRLLVL.